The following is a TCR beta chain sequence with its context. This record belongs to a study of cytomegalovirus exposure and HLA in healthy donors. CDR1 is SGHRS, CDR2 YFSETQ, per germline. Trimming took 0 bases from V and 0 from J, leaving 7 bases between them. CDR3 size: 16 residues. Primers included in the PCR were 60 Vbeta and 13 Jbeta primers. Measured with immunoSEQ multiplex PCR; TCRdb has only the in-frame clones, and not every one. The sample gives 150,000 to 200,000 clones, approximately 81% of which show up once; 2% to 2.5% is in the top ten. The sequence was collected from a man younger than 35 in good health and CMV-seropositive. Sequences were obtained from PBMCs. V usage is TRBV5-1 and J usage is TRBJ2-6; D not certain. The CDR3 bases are TGCGCCAGCAGCTTGGACTACGTCTCTGGGGCCAACGTCCTGACTTTC. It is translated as CASSLDYVSGANVLTF.